This entry lists 12 T cell receptor beta chains sequenced from one sample in a study of cytomegalovirus exposure and HLA in healthy donors. Profiled with immunoSEQ multiplex PCR; TCRdb holds only in-frame clones, not every one. The sample comprises approximately 190,000 clones, roughly 80% of which are singletons, and approximately 7% rests with the top ten. The sample was PBMCs. These receptors were taken from a man younger than 30 in good health and CMV-seropositive.

J is TRBJ2-3 and V is TRBV4-1; the match to TRBD1 covers 9 bases. The V gene end was trimmed by 4 bases and the J gene end by 10 bases; junction bases not matched to a gene: 18. The germline CDR1 and CDR2 sequences are MGHRA and YSYEKL. The CDR3 contains 17 residues. The CDR3 region is CASSLLWLGQGRDAQYF. The CDR3 DNA reads as TGCGCCAGCAGCCTTCTGTGGTTGGGACAGGGCCGTGATGCGCAGTATTTT.

The CDR3 sequence: CASSQVLRGGELFF. In DNA, the CDR3 is TGCGCCAGCAGCCAAGTTTTACGGGGTGGGGAGCTGTTTTTT. V and J are TRBV4-3 and TRBJ2-2; the D gene is possibly TRBD2 (5 bases). CDR1 is LGHNA, CDR2 YSLEER, per germline. The CDR3 is made up of 14 amino acids. The V gene lost 1 base and the J gene lost 8 bases, with 11 bases spanning the gap.

The V call is TRBV4-3, the J call TRBJ2-3; 8 bases line up with TRBD2. The V gene end was trimmed by 8 bases and the J gene end by 6 bases; junction bases not matched to a gene: 13. Germline-derived CDR1 and CDR2 are LGHNA and YSLEER. The CDR3 consists of 15 residues. CDR3 sequence: CASYTAGGGGDTQYF. In nucleotides, the CDR3 is TGCGCCAGCTACACCGCGGGAGGAGGCGGGGATACGCAGTATTTT.

The rearrangement uses TRBV5-1 and TRBJ2-5; D is perhaps TRBD2 (6 bases). Germline V gene data show CDR1 as SGHRS and CDR2 as YFSETQ. V was clipped by 4 bases and J by 5 bases, with 15 bases between them. The CDR3 spans 14 residues. This CDR3 reads CASSAGRGRETQYF. CDR3 in DNA: TGCGCCAGCAGCGCGGGAAGGGGTAGGGAGACCCAGTACTTC.

The chain carries TRBV7-6 and TRBJ1-5; D is ambiguous. The germline CDR1 and CDR2 sequences are SGHVS and FNYEAQ. V was cut by 3 bases and J by 5 bases, with 5 bases left in between. The CDR3 has 12 residues. The CDR3 is CASSFSDQPQHF. Written as DNA, the CDR3 is TGTGCCAGCAGCTTTTCAGATCAGCCCCAGCATTTT.

The V call is TRBV2, the J call TRBJ1-5, with 10 nucleotides matching TRBD1. Unmatched junction bases numbered 22, after V lost 6 bases and J lost 8 bases. The CDR3 contains 19 residues. The germline gives CDR1 SNHLY, CDR2 FYNNEI. The CDR3 DNA sequence: TGTGCCAGCAGCAAAACCGGGACAGGGGCGACCCGAGGTTTGGAGCCCCAGCATTTT. Translated: CASSKTGTGATRGLEPQHF.

The CDR3 loop is CASSVTGLKGDEQYF. For the CDR3, the DNA is TGTGCCAGCAGCGTAACCGGCCTCAAAGGGGACGAGCAGTACTTC. The rearrangement uses TRBV9 and TRBJ2-7, with TRBD1 as a possible D gene (5 bases). The CDR3 spans 15 residues. Germline V gene sequence: CDR1 SGDLS, CDR2 YYNGEE. The V gene lost 1 base and the J gene lost 5 bases, with 16 bases spanning the gap. Drawing the rest from reference TRBV9 and TRBJ2-7, the complete variable domain is DSGVTQTPKHLITATGQRVTLRCSPRSGDLSVYWYQQSLDQGLQFLIQYYNGEERAKGNILERFSAQQFPDLHSELNLSSLELGDSALYFCASSVTGLKGDEQYFGPGTRLTVT.

The chain is built from TRBV29-1 and TRBJ1-5; a weak D match, TRBD1 (6 bases). The V gene's germline CDR1 is SQVTM and CDR2 ANQGSEA. V gave up 7 bases and J gave up 3 bases, with 13 bases separating them. The CDR3 is made up of 13 amino acids. For the CDR3, the DNA is TGCAGCGCTGGGGGGGGCCCCAATCAGCCCCAGCATTTT. This encodes CSAGGGPNQPQHF.

The chain carries TRBV27 and TRBJ1-1; D might be TRBD1 (5 bases). V was shortened by 7 bases and J by 0 bases, with 12 bases between the two germline ends. This CDR3 is built from 14 residues. Germline V gene lookup returns CDR1 MNHEY and CDR2 SMNVEV (reference sequence). The CDR3 loop is CASTGRGMNTEAFF. The CDR3 DNA reads TGTGCCAGCACGGGGAGGGGAATGAACACTGAAGCTTTCTTT.

The genes are TRBV15 and TRBJ2-7; 10 bases agree with TRBD2. CDR3 size: 16 residues. Losses at the gene ends were 5 bases for V and 6 bases for J; bases not matched to a gene: 13. In germline, CDR1 is LNHNV, CDR2 YYDKDF (reference sequence). The CDR3 region is CATSAGDGTSDPEQYF. In DNA, the CDR3 is TGTGCCACCAGCGCGGGCGACGGGACTAGCGATCCCGAGCAGTACTTC.

This chain links TRBV9 with TRBJ2-2, with 12 bases that match TRBD2. The CDR3 runs to 18 residues. V gave up 0 bases and J gave up 4 bases; unmatched junction bases: 7. Germline V gene sequence: CDR1 SGDLS, CDR2 YYNGEE. CDR3 DNA sequence: TGTGCCAGCAGCGTAGGCCTAGCGGGAGGGAAGGGCACCGGGGAGCTGTTTTTT. As protein: CASSVGLAGGKGTGELFF.

This chain uses TRBV5-1 with TRBJ1-3; tentatively, D is TRBD1 (6 bases). This CDR3 has 15 amino acids. The V and J ends lost 5 bases and 0 bases respectively, with 12 bases between them. CDR1 SGHRS and CDR2 YFSETQ come from the germline V gene. CDR3 loop: CASSLTGNSGNTIYF. The CDR3 nucleotides read TGCGCCAGCAGTCTTACAGGGAACTCTGGAAACACCATATATTTT.